This T cell receptor beta chain is from a study of T cells in Graves' hyperthyroidism and ophthalmopathy. Researchers amplified the TCR beta CDR3 regions from RNA transcripts. The primer set for the first-round RT-PCR of the TCR CDR3 was HTBI. TCRdb reprocessed the multiplex PCR reads with MiXCR, giving one entry per CDR3 protein. The data hold approximately 400,000 distinct CDR3 sequences, with over 11% observed a single time. CDR1 is DFQATT and CDR2 is SNEGSKA in the germline V gene (reference sequence). The CDR3 has 16 amino acids. The germline V and J ends were trimmed by 3 bases and 5 bases, with 21 bases remaining between them. It was uncontrolled infection, other autoimmune disease, pregnancy or lactation that excluded patients. Clinical symptoms, serum thyroxine, TRAb, thyroid ultrasound and orbital computed tomography informed diagnoses.

The chain couples TRBV20-1 to TRBJ2-3; a possible D gene is TRBD1 (6 bases). This clonotype was sampled from a man aged 50 to 60 with Graves' ophthalmopathy. The sample taken for sequencing was blood. The CDR3 region is CSARKPGQPHGDTQYF. CDR3 in DNA: TGCAGTGCTAGGAAACCGGGACAACCCCATGGAGATACGCAGTATTTT.